Sequencing of this TCR beta chain was carried out in a study of T cells in Graves' hyperthyroidism and ophthalmopathy. TCR beta CDR3 sequences were amplified from RNA transcripts. Initially, a first-round RT-PCR of the TCR CDR3 employed the HTBI primer set. One entry per CDR3 protein, called by TCRdb with MiXCR from the multiplex PCR reads. The table records about 420,000 distinct CDR3 sequences, roughly 15% of them present only once. A note on this clonotype: A clone one base away is much larger, so this may be a read error.

Uncontrolled infection, other autoimmune disease, pregnancy or lactation barred patients from enrollment. Germline V gene lookup returns CDR1 SSHAT and CDR2 FNYEAQ (reference sequence). The CDR3 is 15 amino acids. V gene TRBV7-7 combines with J gene TRBJ2-5, with D maybe TRBD2 (5 bases). The J call is doubtful: the DNA matches TRBJ2-1 better. Sequencing input: blood. This sequence was found in a woman under 30 with Graves' hyperthyroidism. This CDR3 is CASSLAAGSVETQFF. CDR3 bases: TGTGCTAGCAGCTTAGCTGCGGGTTCGGTAGAGACCCAGTTCTTC.